Each of the 10 T cell receptor beta chains below was sequenced from the same sample in a study of CD8+CD57+ T cells in acquired aplastic anemia. Profiles of TCR beta VDJ and CDR3 were generated from a genomic DNA template. TCRdb redid the calling of the reads with MiXCR, one entry per CDR3 protein. The table shows around 200,000 distinct CDR3 sequences, with roughly two thirds occurring only once. Patients picked for sequencing had shown CD8+CD57+ cell expansion detected by flow cytometry. The sequenced sample consisted of sorted CD4+, CD8+, or CD8+CD57+ T cells (not recorded which) from PBMCs. The receptors here all came from a human donor with aplastic anemia.

The sample holds a few counts of this clonotype. V usage is TRBV9 and J usage is TRBJ2-2; D is unresolved. The germline V gene has CDR1 SGDLS and CDR2 YYNGEE. V was cut by 4 bases and J by 0 bases, with 10 bases left in between. The CDR3 has 15 residues. The DNA for the CDR3 is TGTGCCAGCAGCCCCTTTGGGGCGAACACCGGGGAGCTGTTTTTT. It is translated as CASSPFGANTGELFF.

The table lists this clonotype with many counts. The V call is TRBV10-2, the J call TRBJ2-3; 7 bases are shared with TRBD2. Germline loops: CDR1 WSHSY, CDR2 SAAADI. The CDR3 loop spans 16 amino acids. J lost 6 bases, V lost 3 bases, and 12 bases had no gene match. The CDR3 here is CASSDGLGGEEDTQYF. The CDR3 DNA follows: TGCGCCAGCAGTGACGGACTTGGGGGGGAGGAGGATACGCAGTATTTT.

The gene calls are TRBV10-3 and TRBJ2-3, with 11 bases identical to TRBD2. Germline assignment: CDR1 ENHRY and CDR2 SYGVKD. The CDR3 is made up of 15 amino acids. Trimming cost V 6 bases and J 2 bases; bases outside gene matches: 4. This CDR3 reads CAIRLAGAVTDTQYF. For the CDR3, the DNA is TGTGCCATCAGACTAGCGGGGGCAGTCACAGATACGCAGTATTTT.

The chain has TRBV7-2 and TRBJ1-1, with D possibly TRBD1 on 5 matching bases. The V gene lost 8 bases and the J gene lost 4 bases, with 14 bases spanning the gap. From germline, CDR1 is SGHTA and CDR2 FQGNSA. The CDR3 is made up of 13 amino acids. CDR3 DNA sequence: TGTGCCAGCTCAACGCAGGGTACCACTGAAGCTTTCTTT. This sequence encodes CASSTQGTTEAFF.

The rearrangement joins TRBV18 to TRBJ2-7; possibly TRBD2 for D (5 bases). This CDR3 has 15 residues. Germline V lookup: CDR1 KGHSH, CDR2 LQKENI. V was clipped by 0 bases and J by 0 bases, with 9 bases between them. The CDR3 region is CASSPPQGSSYEQYF. As DNA, the CDR3 is TGTGCCAGCTCACCACCGCAAGGGAGCTCCTACGAGCAGTACTTC.

In the case of this clonotype: One end of the junction varies from germline; a read error may be responsible. The V and J genes are TRBV11-2 and TRBJ2-1; 8 nucleotides line up with TRBD2. Per the germline V gene, CDR1 is SGHAT and CDR2 is FQNNGV. The CDR3 runs 12 residues. CDR3 sequence reads: CASSPGGNGQFF. In DNA form, the CDR3 reads TGTGCCAGCAGCCCGGGGGGGAATGGGCAGTTCTTC.

This chain links TRBV20-1 with TRBJ2-1, with TRBD2 matching over 12 bases. CDR1 and CDR2 from the germline V gene are DFQATT and SNEGSKA (reference sequence). The CDR3 is made up of 12 amino acids. J was trimmed by 13 bases and V by 7 bases; bases with no gene match: 8. The CDR3 spells CSVTRLAGVQFF. The DNA of the CDR3 is TGCAGTGTCACGAGACTAGCGGGAGTACAGTTCTTC.

The rearrangement uses TRBV20-1 and TRBJ2-7, with 7 bases fitting TRBD2. This CDR3 has 15 amino acids. CDR1 is DFQATT and CDR2 is SNEGSKA in the germline V gene (reference sequence). Trimming cost V 0 bases and J 0 bases; bases outside gene matches: 5. As DNA, the CDR3 is TGCAGTGCTAGAGATGTGGCGGGAGACTCCTACGAGCAGTACTTC. Translating gives CSARDVAGDSYEQYF.

This clonotype was counted many times. This rearrangement joins TRBV15 to TRBJ2-5; 9 nucleotides line up with TRBD1. The CDR3 runs 13 residues. Germline V lookup: CDR1 LNHNV, CDR2 YYDKDF (reference sequence). J was trimmed by 3 bases and V by 10 bases; bases with no gene match: 6. The DNA of the CDR3 is TGTGCCAGTGGGACAGGGAGTAAAGAGACCCAGTACTTC. Protein product: CASGTGSKETQYF.

The V gene is TRBV19, the J gene TRBJ2-3; 8 bases match TRBD2. From germline, CDR1 is LNHDA and CDR2 SQIVND (reference sequence). The CDR3 loop spans 19 amino acids. The V segment lost 2 bases and the J segment 11 bases; nucleotides outside the gene matches: 24. The CDR3 sequence is CASSISFTSGIMEVDEQYF. In DNA, the CDR3 is TGTGCCAGTAGTATAAGTTTCACTAGCGGCATAATGGAAGTAGATGAGCAGTATTTT.